This T cell receptor (beta chain) was recorded in a study of CD8+CD57+ T cells in acquired aplastic anemia. About the study: An average of about 10.8 million reads for CD4+ cells was obtained from healthy donors. General study results and limits: Levels of CD8+ Simpson's diversity were not significantly distinct in patients versus controls.

This CDR3 comprises 12 residues. Trimming shortened V by 2 bases and J by 3 bases, and 4 bases separated the two germline ends. CDR1 and CDR2 from the germline V gene are MRHNA and SNTAGT. The sample holds many counts of this clonotype. No antigen is known for it. Genomic DNA templated the TCR beta VDJ and CDR3 profiling. TCRdb used MiXCR to reprocess the reads, holding one entry per CDR3 protein. The sample lists some 130,000 distinct CDR3 sequences; 41% were seen once. The chain recombines TRBV6-4 with TRBJ1-1; D gene uncertain. This receptor was identified in a human donor in good health, serving as a control. The sample was sorted CD4+, CD8+, or CD8+CD57+ T cells (not recorded which) from PBMCs. The CDR3 bases are TGTGCCAGCAGTGACGGGGACACTGAAGCTTTCTTT. Translating it yields CASSDGDTEAFF.